This T cell receptor (beta chain) was profiled in a study of radiotherapy plus CTLA-4 blockade in lung cancer (dated by TCRdb to the late 2010s). Study-wide context: Objective responses were observed in approximately 19% of enrolled patients, and disease control was achieved in 25% to 40%. Broader findings and caveats from the paper: Increased serum interferon-beta after radiation, together with early dynamic changes in blood T cell clones, were reported to be the strongest predictors of response. After treatment with radiotherapy and ipilimumab, TCR clones that came from tumors expanded in the peripheral blood.

About this clone itself: This receptor's antigen is unknown. No base quality values were provided; no much bigger clone lies one nucleotide off.

The library was made by the immunoSEQ multiplex PCR assay. In TCRdb, the immuneACCESS table is reduced to in-frame sequences with V and J assigned. These tables do not hold every clone; where another copy was compared, an unresolved V gene accounts for under half, and the others remain unexplained. The sample yields more than 65,000 clones; less than 90% were counted once. Around 0.76% of the sample is in the top ten clones. Trimming removed 3 bases from V and 4 bases from J, leaving 3 bases between the germline ends. The germline V gene encodes CDR1 WNHNN and CDR2 SYGVQD (reference sequence). The CDR3 numbers 11 residues from cysteine through phenylalanine. The entry retains the CDR3 DNA only, 33 bases that are in frame from base 1. The study tested focal radiation therapy combined with CTLA-4 blockade (ipilimumab) in patients with chemo-refractory metastatic non-small-cell lung cancer.

The rearranged chain carries TRBV10-1 and TRBJ1-2; the D gene is unclear. The source of this sequence is a human donor with non-small cell lung cancer who had stable disease on radiotherapy plus ipilimumab. Sequencing was performed on peripheral blood, taken from a patient treated with radiotherapy plus ipilimumab. CDR3 protein: CASSDGYGYTF. In nucleotide form, the sequence is TGCGCCAGCAGTGACGGCTATGGCTACACCTTC.